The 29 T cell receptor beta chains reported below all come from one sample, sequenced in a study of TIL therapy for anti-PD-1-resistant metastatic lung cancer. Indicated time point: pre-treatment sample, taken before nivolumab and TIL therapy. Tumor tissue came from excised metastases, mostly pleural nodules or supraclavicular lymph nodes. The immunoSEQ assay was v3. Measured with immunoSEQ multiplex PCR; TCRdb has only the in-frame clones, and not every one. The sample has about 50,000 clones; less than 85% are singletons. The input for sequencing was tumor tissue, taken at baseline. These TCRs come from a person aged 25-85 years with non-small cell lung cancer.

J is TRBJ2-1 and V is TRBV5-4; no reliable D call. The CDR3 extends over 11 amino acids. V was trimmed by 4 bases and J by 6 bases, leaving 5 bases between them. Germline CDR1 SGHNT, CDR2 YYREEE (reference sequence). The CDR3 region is CASSISNEQFF. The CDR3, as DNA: TGTGCCAGCAGCATTTCCAATGAGCAGTTCTTC.

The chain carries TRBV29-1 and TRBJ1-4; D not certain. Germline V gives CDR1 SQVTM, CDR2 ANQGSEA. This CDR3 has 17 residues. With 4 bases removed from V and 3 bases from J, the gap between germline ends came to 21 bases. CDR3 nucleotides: TGCAGCGTTGGCTCCGGCGGGAGATCATCAGCTAATGAAAAACTGTTTTTT. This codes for CSVGSGGRSSANEKLFF.

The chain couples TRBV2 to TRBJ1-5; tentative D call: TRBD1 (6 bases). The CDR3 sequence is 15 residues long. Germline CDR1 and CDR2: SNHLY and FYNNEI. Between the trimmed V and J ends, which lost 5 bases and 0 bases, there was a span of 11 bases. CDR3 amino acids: CASSRGRSSNQPQHF. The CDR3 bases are TGTGCCAGCAGTCGGGGGCGGAGTAGCAATCAGCCCCAGCATTTT.

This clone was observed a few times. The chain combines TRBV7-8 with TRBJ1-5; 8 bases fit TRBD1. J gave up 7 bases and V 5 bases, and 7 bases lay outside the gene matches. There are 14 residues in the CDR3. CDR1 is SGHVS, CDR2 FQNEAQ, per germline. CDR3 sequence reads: CASSTQGAKQPQHF. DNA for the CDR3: TGTGCCAGCAGCACCCAGGGGGCTAAGCAGCCCCAGCATTTT.

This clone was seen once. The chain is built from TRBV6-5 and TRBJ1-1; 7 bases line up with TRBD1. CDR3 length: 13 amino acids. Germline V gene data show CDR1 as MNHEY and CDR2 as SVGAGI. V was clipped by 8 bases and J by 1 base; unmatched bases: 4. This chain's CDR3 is CASAGGANTEAFF. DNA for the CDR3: TGTGCCAGCGCAGGGGGGGCGAACACTGAAGCTTTCTTT.

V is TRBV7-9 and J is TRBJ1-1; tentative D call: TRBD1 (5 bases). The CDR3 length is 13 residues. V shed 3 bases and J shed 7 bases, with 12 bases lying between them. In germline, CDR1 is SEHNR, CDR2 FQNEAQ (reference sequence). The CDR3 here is CASSLSGLGEAFF. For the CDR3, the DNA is TGTGCCAGCAGCTTGTCAGGGCTAGGTGAAGCTTTCTTT. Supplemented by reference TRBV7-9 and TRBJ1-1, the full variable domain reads DTGVSQNPRHKITKRGQNVTFRCDPISEHNRLYWYRQTLGQGPEFLTYFQNEAQLEKSRLLSDRFSAERPKGSFSTLEIQRTEQGDSAMYLCASSLSGLGEAFFGQGTRLTVV.

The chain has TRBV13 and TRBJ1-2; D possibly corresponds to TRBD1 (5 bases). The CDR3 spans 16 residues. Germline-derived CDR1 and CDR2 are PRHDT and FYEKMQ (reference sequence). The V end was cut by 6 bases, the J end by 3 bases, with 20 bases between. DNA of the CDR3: TGTGCCAGCAGTTTACCATGGCAGGGCTACGACTATGGCTACACCTTC. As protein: CASSLPWQGYDYGYTF.

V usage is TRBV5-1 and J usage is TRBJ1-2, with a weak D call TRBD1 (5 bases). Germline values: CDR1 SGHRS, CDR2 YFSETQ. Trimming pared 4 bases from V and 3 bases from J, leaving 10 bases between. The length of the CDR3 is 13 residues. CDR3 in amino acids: CASSPDTDYGYTF. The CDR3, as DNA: TGCGCCAGCAGCCCGGACACCGACTATGGCTACACCTTC.

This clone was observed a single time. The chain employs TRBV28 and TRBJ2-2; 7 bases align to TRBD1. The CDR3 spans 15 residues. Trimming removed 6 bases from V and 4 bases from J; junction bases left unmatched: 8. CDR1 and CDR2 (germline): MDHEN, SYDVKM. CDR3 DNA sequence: TGTGCCAGCAGACCGAGGGGGCTTGGCACCGGGGAGCTGTTTTTT. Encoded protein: CASRPRGLGTGELFF. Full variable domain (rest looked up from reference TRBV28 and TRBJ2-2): DVKVTQSSRYLVKRTGEKVFLECVQDMDHENMFWYRQDPGLGLRLIYFSYDVKMKEKGDIPEGYSVSREKKERFSLILESASTNQTSMYLCASRPRGLGTGELFFGEGSRLTVL.

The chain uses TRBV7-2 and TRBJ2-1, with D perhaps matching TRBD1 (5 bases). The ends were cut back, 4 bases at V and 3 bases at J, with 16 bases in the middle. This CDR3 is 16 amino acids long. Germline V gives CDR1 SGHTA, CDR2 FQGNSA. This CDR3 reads CASSSRRPQGYNEQFF. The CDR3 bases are TGTGCCAGCAGCTCCCGGCGCCCGCAGGGCTACAATGAGCAGTTCTTC. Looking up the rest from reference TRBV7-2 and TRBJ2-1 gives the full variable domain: GAGVSQSPSNKVTEKGKDVELRCDPISGHTALYWYRQSLGQGLEFLIYFQGNSAPDKSGLPSDRFSAERTGGSVSTLTIQRTQQEDSAVYLCASSSRRPQGYNEQFFGPGTRLTVL.

CDR3 residues: CASSGTSVYNEQFF. DNA of the CDR3: TGTGCCAGCAGTGGGACTAGCGTCTACAATGAGCAGTTCTTC. This chain uses TRBV2 with TRBJ2-1; 9 positions match TRBD2. The CDR3 consists of 14 residues. V gave up 4 bases and J gave up 3 bases; unmatched junction bases: 1. Germline lookup yields CDR1 SNHLY and CDR2 FYNNEI.

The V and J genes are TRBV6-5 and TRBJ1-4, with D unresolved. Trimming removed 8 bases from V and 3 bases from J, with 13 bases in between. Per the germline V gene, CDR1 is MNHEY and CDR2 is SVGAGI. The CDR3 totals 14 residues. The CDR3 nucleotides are TGTGCCAGCTGCCATCGGACGGCTAATGAAAAACTGTTTTTT. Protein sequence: CASCHRTANEKLFF.

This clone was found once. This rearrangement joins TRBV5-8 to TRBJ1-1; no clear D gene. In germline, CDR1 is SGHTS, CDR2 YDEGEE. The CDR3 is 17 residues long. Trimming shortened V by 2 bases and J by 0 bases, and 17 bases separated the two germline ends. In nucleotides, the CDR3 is TGTGCCAGCAGCTTTACCGCCGGACCTTTTATGAACACTGAAGCTTTCTTT. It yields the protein CASSFTAGPFMNTEAFF. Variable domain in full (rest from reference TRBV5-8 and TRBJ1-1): EAGVTQSPTHLIKTRGQQATLRCSPISGHTSVYWYQQALGLGLQFLLWYDEGEERNRGNFPPRFSGRQFPNYSSELNVNALELEDSALYLCASSFTAGPFMNTEAFFGQGTRLTVV.

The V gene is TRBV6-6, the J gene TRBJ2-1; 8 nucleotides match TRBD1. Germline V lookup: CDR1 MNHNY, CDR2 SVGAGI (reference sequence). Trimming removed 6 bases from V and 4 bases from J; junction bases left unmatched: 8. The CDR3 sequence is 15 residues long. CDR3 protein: CASRIDRGSYNEQFF. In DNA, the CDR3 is TGTGCCAGCAGGATCGACAGGGGAAGTTACAATGAGCAGTTCTTC.

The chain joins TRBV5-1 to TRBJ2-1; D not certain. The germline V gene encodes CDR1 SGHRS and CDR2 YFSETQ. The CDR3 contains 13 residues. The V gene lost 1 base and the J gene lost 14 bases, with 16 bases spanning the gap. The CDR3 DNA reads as TGCGCCAGCAGCTTGAACAGTCGTAAAAAGGAGTTCTTC. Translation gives CASSLNSRKKEFF.

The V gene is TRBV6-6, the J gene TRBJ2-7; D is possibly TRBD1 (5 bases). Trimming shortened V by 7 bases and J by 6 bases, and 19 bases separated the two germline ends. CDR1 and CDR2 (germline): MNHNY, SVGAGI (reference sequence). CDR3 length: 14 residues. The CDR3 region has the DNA TGTGCCAGCACCCAGTCCAGGGTTTCTGTCGAGCAGTACTTC. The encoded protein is CASTQSRVSVEQYF.

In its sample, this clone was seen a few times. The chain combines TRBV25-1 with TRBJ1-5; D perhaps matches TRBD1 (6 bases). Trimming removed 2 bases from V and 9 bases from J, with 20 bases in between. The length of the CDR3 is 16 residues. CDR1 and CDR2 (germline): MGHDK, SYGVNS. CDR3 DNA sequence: TGTGCCAGCAGTGAAGTAACCAGGGGAAGATTCCGGCCCCAGCATTTT. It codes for CASSEVTRGRFRPQHF.

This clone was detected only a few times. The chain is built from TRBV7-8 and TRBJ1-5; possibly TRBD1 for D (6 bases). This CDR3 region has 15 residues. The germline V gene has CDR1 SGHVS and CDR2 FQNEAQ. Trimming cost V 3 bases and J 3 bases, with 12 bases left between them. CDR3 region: CASSFNRADNQPQHF. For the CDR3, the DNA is TGTGCCAGCAGCTTTAACAGGGCGGACAATCAGCCCCAGCATTTT.

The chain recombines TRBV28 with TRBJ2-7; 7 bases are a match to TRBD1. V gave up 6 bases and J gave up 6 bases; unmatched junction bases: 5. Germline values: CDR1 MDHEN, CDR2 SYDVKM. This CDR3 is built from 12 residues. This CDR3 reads CASRPGQAEQYF. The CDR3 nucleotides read TGTGCCAGCAGACCCGGACAGGCCGAGCAGTACTTC.

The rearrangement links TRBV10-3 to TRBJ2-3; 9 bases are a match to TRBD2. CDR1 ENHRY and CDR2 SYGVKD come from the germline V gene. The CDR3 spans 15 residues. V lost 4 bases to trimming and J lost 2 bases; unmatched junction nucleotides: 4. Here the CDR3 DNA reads TGTGCCATCAGTGTCCTAGCGGGGTACACAGATACGCAGTATTTT. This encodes CAISVLAGYTDTQYF.

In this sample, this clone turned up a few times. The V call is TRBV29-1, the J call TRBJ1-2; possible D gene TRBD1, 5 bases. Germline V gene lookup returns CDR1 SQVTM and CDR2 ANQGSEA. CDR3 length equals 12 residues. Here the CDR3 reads CSVKTENYGYTF. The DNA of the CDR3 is TGCAGTGTGAAGACAGAGAACTATGGCTACACCTTC.

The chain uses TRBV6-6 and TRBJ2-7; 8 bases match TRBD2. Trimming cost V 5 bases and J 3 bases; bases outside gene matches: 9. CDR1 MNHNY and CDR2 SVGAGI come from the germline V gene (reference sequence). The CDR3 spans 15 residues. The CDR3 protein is CASSTPGLVNYEQYF. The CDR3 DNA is TGTGCCAGCAGTACCCCGGGACTAGTGAACTACGAGCAGTACTTC.

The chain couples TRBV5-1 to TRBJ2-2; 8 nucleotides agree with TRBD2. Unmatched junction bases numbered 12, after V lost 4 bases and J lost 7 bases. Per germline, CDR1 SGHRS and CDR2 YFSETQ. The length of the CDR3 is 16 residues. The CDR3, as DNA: TGCGCCAGCAGCCGCTCCCAGCGGGGGAGCGTCGGGGAGCTGTTTTTT. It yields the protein CASSRSQRGSVGELFF.

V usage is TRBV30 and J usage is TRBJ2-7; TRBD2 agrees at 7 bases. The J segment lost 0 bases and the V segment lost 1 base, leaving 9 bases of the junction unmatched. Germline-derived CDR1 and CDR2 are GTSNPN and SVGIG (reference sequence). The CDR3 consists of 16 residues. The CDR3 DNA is TGTGCCTGGAGTGGTAGTAGCGGGCCTAGCTCCTACGAGCAGTACTTC. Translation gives CAWSGSSGPSSYEQYF.

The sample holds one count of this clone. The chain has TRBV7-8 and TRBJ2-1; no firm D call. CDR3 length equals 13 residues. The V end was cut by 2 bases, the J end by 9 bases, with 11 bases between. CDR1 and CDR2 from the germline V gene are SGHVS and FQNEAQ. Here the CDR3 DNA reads TGTGCCAGCAGCTTATCCCTGGGTATTGAGCAGTTCTTC. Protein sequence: CASSLSLGIEQFF.

CDR3 DNA sequence: TGTGCCAGCAGCCCCGGACGGGACTGGCGGGATACGCAGTATTTT. Its protein is CASSPGRDWRDTQYF. The gene calls are TRBV6-5 and TRBJ2-3; a weak D match, TRBD2 (6 bases). The length of the CDR3 is 15 residues. Trimming pared 6 bases from V and 6 bases from J, leaving 19 bases between. The germline V gene encodes CDR1 MNHEY and CDR2 SVGAGI.

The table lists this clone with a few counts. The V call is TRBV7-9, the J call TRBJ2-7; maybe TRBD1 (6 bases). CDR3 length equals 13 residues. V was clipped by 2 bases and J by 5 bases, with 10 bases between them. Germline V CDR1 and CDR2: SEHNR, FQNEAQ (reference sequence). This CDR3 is CASSLYGDNEQYF. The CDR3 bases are TGTGCCAGCAGCTTATACGGGGACAACGAGCAGTACTTC.

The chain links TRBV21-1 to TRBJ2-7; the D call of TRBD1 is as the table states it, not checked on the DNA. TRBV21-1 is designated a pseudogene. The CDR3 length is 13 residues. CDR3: CASSGTGANEQYF. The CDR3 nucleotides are TGTGCCAGCAGTGGGACAGGGGCGAACGAGCAGTACTTC.

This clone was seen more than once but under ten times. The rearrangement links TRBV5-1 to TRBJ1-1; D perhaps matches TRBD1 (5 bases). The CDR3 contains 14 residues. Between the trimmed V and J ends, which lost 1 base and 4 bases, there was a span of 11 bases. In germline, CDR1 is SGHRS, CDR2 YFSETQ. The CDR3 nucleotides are TGCGCCAGCAGCTTGTCGGGGGTTGGCACTGAAGCTTTCTTT. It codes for CASSLSGVGTEAFF.